This T cell receptor (beta chain) was profiled in a study of T cell changes during pregnancy in multiple sclerosis. Repertoires were generated with immunoSEQ multiplex PCR, while TCRdb's copy carries only in-frame clones and drops some. The sample lists around 66,000 clones, 91% occurring once. Germline assignment: CDR1 SEHNR and CDR2 FQNEAQ (reference sequence). The CDR3 runs 19 residues. Trimming shortened V by 10 bases and J by 3 bases, and 31 bases separated the two germline ends. This receptor was taken from a female donor in good health, enrolled as a control in a pregnancy study. The specimen was peripheral blood, collected in the third trimester of pregnancy. The chain is built from TRBV7-9 and TRBJ1-3; D may be TRBD1 (6 bases). CDR3 amino acids: CAIEGETLGRTKDGNTIYF. The CDR3 DNA follows: TGTGCCATCGAGGGGGAAACTTTGGGACGGACCAAAGATGGAAACACCATATATTTT.